This entry describes one T cell receptor (beta chain). What it binds is not known. The junction departs from germline at one end; a sequencing error may be responsible. The sample is drawn from a study of cytomegalovirus exposure and HLA in healthy donors. Both 60 Vbeta primers and 13 Jbeta primers went into the PCR. Using immunoSEQ multiplex PCR, the repertoire was profiled, and TCRdb retains in-frame clones only, with some absent. This table has 130,000 to 150,000 clones, roughly 84% appearing once. Study observations and caveats: In a later analysis, HLA-associated beta chains showed higher expansion and lower generation probabilities than comparable chains.

Germline CDR1 is SGDLS and CDR2 is YYNGEE. The CDR3 has 12 amino acids. The rearrangement uses TRBV9 and TRBJ2-2, with TRBD2 identical over 9 bases. The sequenced sample consisted of PBMCs. This sequence was found in a boy between 2 and 10 years old in good health and CMV-seronegative. CDR3 sequence: CASSGSQGELFF. Here the CDR3 DNA reads TGTGCCAGTAGCGGGAGTCAGGGGGAGCTGTTTTTT.